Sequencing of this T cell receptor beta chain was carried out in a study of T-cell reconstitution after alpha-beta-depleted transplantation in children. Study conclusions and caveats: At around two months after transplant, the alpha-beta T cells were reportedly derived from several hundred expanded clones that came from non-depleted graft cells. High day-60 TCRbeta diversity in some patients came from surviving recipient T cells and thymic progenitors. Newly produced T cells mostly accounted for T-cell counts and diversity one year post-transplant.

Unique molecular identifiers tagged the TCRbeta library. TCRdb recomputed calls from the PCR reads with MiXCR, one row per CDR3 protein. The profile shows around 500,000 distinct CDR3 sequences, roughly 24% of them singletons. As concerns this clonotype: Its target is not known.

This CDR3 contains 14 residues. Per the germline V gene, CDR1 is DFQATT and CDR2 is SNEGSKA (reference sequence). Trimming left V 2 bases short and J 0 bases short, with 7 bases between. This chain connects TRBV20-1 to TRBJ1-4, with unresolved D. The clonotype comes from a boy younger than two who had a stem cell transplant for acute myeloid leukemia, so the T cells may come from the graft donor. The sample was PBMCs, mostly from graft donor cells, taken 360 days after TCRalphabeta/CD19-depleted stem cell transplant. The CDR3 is CSARYGATNEKLFF. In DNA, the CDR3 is TGCAGTGCTAGATACGGGGCAACTAATGAAAAACTGTTTTTT.